These 15 T cell receptor beta chains came from one sample sequenced in a study of blood T cell repertoires in COVID-19. Profiling relied on immunoSEQ multiplex PCR, and the TCRdb table lists in-frame clones only, not all of them. The table lists about 300,000 clones, about 87% of them singletons, with 1% to 1.5% in the top ten. Sequenced material: peripheral blood. The receptors stem from a man in his 70s with acute or convalescent COVID-19.

The chain uses TRBV15 and TRBJ1-1, with 9 positions matching TRBD1. The V segment lost 0 bases and the J segment 6 bases; nucleotides outside the gene matches: 8. The germline gives CDR1 LNHNV, CDR2 YYDKDF (reference sequence). This CDR3 region has 16 residues. The chain's CDR3 is CATSRDRGQGVPEAFF. Written as DNA, the CDR3 is TGTGCCACCAGCAGAGATCGGGGACAGGGTGTGCCTGAAGCTTTCTTT.

The rearrangement links TRBV6-5 to TRBJ1-4; 10 bases are a match to TRBD1. The germline V gene encodes CDR1 MNHEY and CDR2 SVGAGI. This CDR3 region has 14 residues. V dropped 5 bases and J dropped 8; count of bases not matched to a gene: 5. CDR3: CASSRPGQGEKLFF. The CDR3 DNA reads as TGTGCCAGCAGTCGGCCGGGACAGGGGGAAAAACTGTTTTTT.

This sequence joins TRBV29-1 and TRBJ2-5, with TRBD2 matching 8 bases. Germline V lookup: CDR1 SQVTM, CDR2 ANQGSEA. CDR3 length: 14 amino acids. Trimming took 4 bases from V and 0 from J; bases not matched to a gene: 4. The CDR3 coding sequence is TGCAGCGTTGGGACTAGCTGGGACCAAGAGACCCAGTACTTC. This translates into CSVGTSWDQETQYF. The full variable domain, its missing parts supplied by reference TRBV29-1 and TRBJ2-5, is SAVISQKPSRDICQRGTSLTIQCQVDSQVTMMFWYRQQPGQSLTLIATANQGSEATYESGFVIDKFPISRPNLTFSTLTVSNMSPEDSSIYLCSVGTSWDQETQYFGPGTRLLVL.

The V and J genes are TRBV6-5 and TRBJ1-2; 9 positions agree with TRBD1. This CDR3 has 12 amino acids. The ends lost 6 bases at V and 10 bases at J; junction bases unmatched: 6. CDR1 MNHEY and CDR2 SVGAGI come from the germline V gene. The CDR3 region is CASSGQGIVYTF. In DNA, the CDR3 is TGTGCCAGCAGCGGACAGGGGATAGTCTACACCTTC.

This chain joins TRBV4-2 and TRBJ1-2; no clear D gene. Germline V CDR1 and CDR2: LGHNA, YNFKEQ. Trimming took 0 bases from V and 5 from J, leaving 10 bases between them. The CDR3 loop spans 14 amino acids. The DNA for the CDR3 is TGTGCCAGCAGCCAAGAGGAGGGTTCATATGGCTACACCTTC. Its protein product is CASSQEEGSYGYTF.

This clone appeared a few times. The chain joins TRBV9 to TRBJ1-2; 9 nucleotides agree with TRBD1. From germline, CDR1 is SGDLS and CDR2 YYNGEE. V was clipped by 0 bases and J by 2 bases; unmatched bases: 2. This CDR3 region has 15 residues. CDR3 DNA: TGTGCCAGCAGCGTAGGACAGGGGGTAAACTATGGCTACACCTTC. This encodes CASSVGQGVNYGYTF. The whole variable domain, filled in from reference TRBV9 and TRBJ1-2, reads DSGVTQTPKHLITATGQRVTLRCSPRSGDLSVYWYQQSLDQGLQFLIQYYNGEERAKGNILERFSAQQFPDLHSELNLSSLELGDSALYFCASSVGQGVNYGYTFGSGTRLTVV.

This chain uses TRBV2 with TRBJ1-1; TRBD1 is a possible D gene (6 bases). Germline-derived CDR1 and CDR2 are SNHLY and FYNNEI. V dropped 8 bases and J dropped 1 base, with 17 bases sitting between them. The CDR3 length is 15 residues. The CDR3 here is CASRRRQATNTEAFF. The CDR3 DNA follows: TGTGCCAGCCGAAGACGACAGGCCACGAACACTGAAGCTTTCTTT.

The chain employs TRBV29-1 and TRBJ2-2; 7 bases are shared with TRBD2. The CDR3 spans 17 residues. CDR1 and CDR2 (germline): SQVTM, ANQGSEA. J was trimmed by 4 bases and V by 7 bases; bases with no gene match: 18. The CDR3 region has the DNA TGCAGCGCCGACGGGCTAGCGGCCGCCGTTGCCACCGGGGAGCTGTTTTTT. It codes for CSADGLAAAVATGELFF.

CDR3 residues: CATSDNLRTGYTDTQYF. DNA for the CDR3: TGTGCCACCAGTGACAACCTACGGACAGGATACACAGATACGCAGTATTTT. The chain recombines TRBV24-1 with TRBJ2-3; 7 positions match TRBD1. CDR3 length: 17 residues. V lost 4 bases to trimming and J lost 2 bases; unmatched junction nucleotides: 11. Germline-derived CDR1 and CDR2 are KGHDR and SFDVKD.

The CDR3 here is CASSLGGGPKRYEQYF. The CDR3 DNA is TGTGCCAGCAGCTTAGGTGGAGGGCCAAAAAGGTACGAGCAGTACTTC. V gene TRBV11-2 combines with J gene TRBJ2-7, with a tentative D call TRBD2 (6 bases). The CDR3 spans 16 residues. V lost 1 base and J 4 bases, leaving 17 bases between the germline ends. Germline assignment: CDR1 SGHAT and CDR2 FQNNGV.

The table lists this clone with a count of one. The chain couples TRBV11-2 to TRBJ2-1; maybe TRBD1 (6 bases). The germline V gene encodes CDR1 SGHAT and CDR2 FQNNGV. V shed 2 bases and J shed 3 bases, with 11 bases lying between them. The CDR3 loop spans 15 amino acids. The CDR3 protein is CASSLSQGFYNEQFF. For the CDR3, the DNA is TGTGCCAGCAGCTTATCGCAGGGGTTCTACAATGAGCAGTTCTTC.

This rearrangement joins TRBV18 to TRBJ2-3, with 15 bases lining up with TRBD2. Trimming removed 1 base from V and 0 bases from J; junction bases left unmatched: 5. This CDR3 is 19 amino acids long. Germline V gives CDR1 KGHSH, CDR2 LQKENI. DNA of the CDR3: TGTGCCAGCTCACCACTACCGGGACTAGCGGGGGGAAGCACAGATACGCAGTATTTT. Translation: CASSPLPGLAGGSTDTQYF.

V is TRBV28 and J is TRBJ1-2, with a weak D call TRBD1 (6 bases). In germline, CDR1 is MDHEN, CDR2 SYDVKM. V shed 5 bases and J shed 7 bases, with 23 bases lying between them. CDR3 length equals 16 residues. CDR3 nucleotide sequence: TGTGCCAGCAGTATAGGCAGGGGCTCGTATTTGACTGGCTACACCTTC. Translating gives CASSIGRGSYLTGYTF.

This clone was seen once. The chain couples TRBV2 to TRBJ1-2, with TRBD1 matching 9 bases. Germline-derived CDR1 and CDR2 are SNHLY and FYNNEI. J lost 4 bases, V lost 5 bases, and 8 bases had no gene match. This CDR3 is built from 15 residues. The CDR3 sequence: CASSYRDRASYGYTF. The CDR3 DNA reads as TGTGCCAGCAGTTACCGGGACAGGGCCTCCTATGGCTACACCTTC.

CDR3 sequence reads: CASSVSGRANTGELFF. The CDR3 region has the DNA TGTGCCAGCAGCGTTAGCGGACGCGCGAACACCGGGGAGCTGTTTTTT. The chain joins TRBV9 to TRBJ2-2, with a weak D call TRBD2 (6 bases). This CDR3 comprises 16 residues. V lost 2 bases, J lost 0 bases, and 11 bases lay in between. Germline loops: CDR1 SGDLS, CDR2 YYNGEE. Full variable domain (missing parts from reference TRBV9 and TRBJ2-2): DSGVTQTPKHLITATGQRVTLRCSPRSGDLSVYWYQQSLDQGLQFLIQYYNGEERAKGNILERFSAQQFPDLHSELNLSSLELGDSALYFCASSVSGRANTGELFFGEGSRLTVL.